Below, one TCR beta chain is given with its context. This sample was included in a study of blood T cell repertoires in COVID-19. The wider study: Acute and convalescent COVID-19 specimens originated in the United States, Italy and Spain. Sources were T cells, B-cell-depleted T cells, or PBMCs; the material itself was cDNA or gDNA.

The CDR3 has 15 residues. CDR1 MNHEY and CDR2 SVGEGT come from the germline V gene. Unmatched junction bases numbered 9, after V lost 5 bases and J lost 5 bases. TCRdb's table, derived via immunoSEQ multiplex PCR, lists solely in-frame clones and lacks some. The sample holds approximately 100,000 clones, around 85% seen once. The chain employs TRBV6-2 or TRBV6-3 and TRBJ1-1; 9 bases map to TRBD1. The receptor was isolated from a woman aged 70 to 79 with active or convalescent COVID-19. The sample consisted of peripheral blood. The CDR3 nucleotides read TGTGCCAGCAGTGACGTTCCGGGACAGGGAACTGAAGCTTTCTTT. Translated: CASSDVPGQGTEAFF.